The rows below give T cell receptor beta chains drawn from one sample of a study of cytomegalovirus exposure and HLA in healthy donors. The table came from immunoSEQ multiplex PCR; TCRdb's copy has only in-frame clones and leaves some out. The sample has about 43,000 clones, about two thirds seen once. The material sequenced was PBMCs. Receptor source: a man in his fifties or sixties in good health and CMV-seropositive. CDR3s include the opening cysteine and the closing phenylalanine or tryptophan. A D gene is named only where the DNA matches it firmly. Some rows mark clone size as missing; the rest say once, few, many or name a class of expanded clone.

j_call	clone_size	d_call	v_call	cdr3_aa	cdr3_nt
TRBJ2-1	-	TRBD2	TRBV11-3	CASSTGLGSGNEQFF	TGTGCCAGCAGCACCGGACTAGGATCGGGCAATGAGCAGTTCTTC
TRBJ1-5	-	TRBD1	TRBV4-2	CASSRTTGGGNQPQHF	TGTGCCAGCAGCCGCACTACAGGGGGCGGCAATCAGCCCCAGCATTTT
TRBJ1-5	few	-	TRBV21-1	CASSKDGQGENQPQHF	TGTGCCAGCAGCAAAGACGGACAGGGGGAGAATCAGCCCCAGCATTTT
TRBJ2-7	few	TRBD1	TRBV5-4	CASSSGTGGAQYEQYF	TGTGCCAGCAGCTCCGGGACAGGGGGGGCCCAATACGAGCAGTACTTC
TRBJ2-7	-	TRBD1	TRBV5-4	CASSNPDRAGEQYF	TGTGCCAGCAGCAACCCGGACAGGGCGGGCGAGCAGTACTTC
TRBJ1-1	few	-	TRBV5-1	CASSLTVMNTEAFF	TGCGCCAGCAGTCTGACAGTTATGAACACTGAAGCTTTCTTT
TRBJ1-5	-	TRBD1	TRBV15	CATSNDRGTQPQHF	TGTGCCACCAGCAATGACAGGGGAACTCAGCCCCAGCATTTT
TRBJ2-5	-	TRBD1	TRBV7-2	CASSRGQGETQYF	TGTGCCAGCAGCCGTGGACAGGGGGAGACCCAGTACTTC
TRBJ2-3	-	-	TRBV5-4	CASSWDSGSSDTQYF	TGTGCCAGCAGCTGGGACTCTGGGTCGTCGGATACGCAGTATTTT
TRBJ1-1	few	TRBD1	TRBV9	CASSVGTGMNTEAFF	TGTGCCAGCAGCGTAGGGACAGGAATGAACACTGAAGCTTTCTTT
TRBJ2-2	once	TRBD1	TRBV30	CAGQGPNTGELFF	TGTGCCGGACAGGGGCCGAACACCGGGGAGCTGTTTTTT
TRBJ1-1	-	TRBD1	TRBV18	CASSPVRDRGTEAFF	TGTGCCAGCTCACCCGTTAGGGACAGGGGGACTGAAGCTTTCTTT
TRBJ2-1	-	-	TRBV6-5	CASSYSASGPKDEQFF	TGTGCCAGCAGTTACTCGGCGAGCGGACCGAAGGATGAGCAGTTCTTC
TRBJ1-3	-	-	TRBV7-2	CASSSNSGNTIYF	TGTGCCAGCAGCTCCAACTCTGGAAACACCATATATTTT
TRBJ2-1	few	-	TRBV9	CASSVDPSRNEQFF	TGTGCCAGCAGCGTAGATCCTAGCCGCAATGAGCAGTTCTTC
TRBJ2-7	-	TRBD1	TRBV10-1	CASSEYRQGAYEQYF	TGCGCCAGCAGTGAGTACAGACAGGGGGCCTACGAGCAGTACTTC
TRBJ2-1	few	TRBD2	TRBV6-6	CASSQGATSGYNEQFF	TGTGCCAGCAGTCAAGGGGCAACTAGCGGTTACAATGAGCAGTTCTTC
TRBJ2-7	-	-	TRBV7-9	CASSLTGERDEQYF	TGTGCCAGCAGCTTAACGGGAGAAAGGGACGAGCAGTACTTC
TRBJ2-1	once	-	TRBV14	CASSQEVASYNEQFF	TGTGCCAGCAGCCAAGAGGTGGCCTCATACAATGAGCAGTTCTTC
TRBJ1-1	-	-	TRBV28	CASSLSREAFF	TGTGCCAGCAGTTTGAGTAGAGAAGCTTTCTTT
TRBJ2-7	-	TRBD1	TRBV10-3	CAISTGQGFDEQYF	TGTGCCATCAGCACCGGACAGGGTTTTGACGAGCAGTACTTC
TRBJ2-5	-	TRBD2	TRBV6-5	CASSPNRSGKETQYF	TGTGCCAGCAGTCCAAATCGTAGCGGGAAAGAGACCCAGTACTTC
TRBJ2-5	-	TRBD2	TRBV5-6	CASSLGASGRVGETQYF	TGTGCCAGCAGCTTGGGGGCTAGCGGGAGAGTAGGGGAGACCCAGTACTTC
TRBJ2-1	-	TRBD2	TRBV7-9	CASSLLAGGVEQFF	TGTGCCAGCAGCTTATTAGCGGGAGGGGTTGAGCAGTTCTTC
TRBJ2-2	-	TRBD2	TRBV7-2	CASSLTSSTGELFF	TGTGCCAGCAGCTTGACTAGCAGCACCGGGGAGCTGTTTTTT
TRBJ2-5	-	TRBD1	TRBV15	CATSRGQGVQETQYF	TGTGCCACCAGCAGAGGCCAGGGGGTCCAAGAGACCCAGTACTTC
TRBJ2-5	few	TRBD2	TRBV5-1	CASSGGETVQETQYF	TGCGCCAGCAGTGGGGGGGAGACCGTTCAAGAGACCCAGTACTTC
TRBJ2-7	-	-	TRBV14	CASSREVGAYEQYF	TGTGCCAGCAGCCGGGAGGTAGGCGCGTACGAGCAGTACTTC
TRBJ1-1	-	-	TRBV29-1	CSVQGPRTEAFF	TGCAGCGTCCAGGGGCCGAGGACTGAAGCTTTCTTT
TRBJ2-2	-	TRBD1	TRBV11-3	CASSPGTGNTGELFF	TGTGCCAGCAGCCCAGGGACAGGAAACACCGGGGAGCTGTTTTTT
TRBJ2-5	few	TRBD2	TRBV5-6	CASSQAGGAETQYF	TGTGCCAGCAGCCAAGCGGGAGGGGCAGAGACCCAGTACTTC
TRBJ1-1	-	-	TRBV5-6	CASSPGAGYTEAFF	TGTGCCAGCAGCCCAGGGGCGGGCTACACTGAAGCTTTCTTT
TRBJ2-3	few	-	TRBV4-1	CASMDQRSSTDTQYF	TGCGCCAGCATGGATCAGAGGTCCAGCACAGATACGCAGTATTTT
TRBJ2-3	-	TRBD1	TRBV19	CASSTQQGATDTQYF	TGTGCCAGTAGTACCCAACAGGGGGCCACAGATACGCAGTATTTT
TRBJ2-1	-	-	TRBV19	CAILLRSSYNEQFF	TGTGCGATTCTCCTGCGATCCTCCTACAATGAGCAGTTCTTC
TRBJ2-3	-	TRBD1	TRBV11-2	CASSFWDSKTDTQYF	TGTGCCAGCAGCTTTTGGGACAGCAAGACAGATACGCAGTATTTT
TRBJ2-1	-	-	TRBV5-6	CASSLIPGLHDYNEQFF	TGTGCCAGCAGCTTGATTCCAGGCCTACACGACTACAATGAGCAGTTCTTC
TRBJ2-5	medium-sized	TRBD1	TRBV28	CASSPGQGGMTQYF	TGTGCCAGCAGCCCCGGACAGGGGGGAATGACCCAGTACTTC
TRBJ2-5	-	TRBD1	TRBV29-1	CSVGQGTETQYF	TGCAGCGTGGGACAGGGGACAGAGACCCAGTACTTC
TRBJ1-1	few	-	TRBV5-4	CASSLPFRGKNTEAFF	TGTGCCAGCAGCTTGCCCTTCAGGGGAAAGAACACTGAAGCTTTCTTT
TRBJ2-7	-	TRBD1	TRBV15	CATSSFRDRPYEQYF	TGTGCCACCAGCAGTTTCCGGGACAGGCCCTACGAGCAGTACTTC
TRBJ2-7	-	TRBD1	TRBV9	CASSVAGTGGIYEQYF	TGTGCCAGCAGCGTAGCAGGGACAGGGGGGATCTACGAGCAGTACTTC
TRBJ1-1	-	TRBD1	TRBV5-1	CASKGRTGENTEAFF	TGCGCCAGCAAGGGAAGGACAGGCGAGAACACTGAAGCTTTCTTT
TRBJ2-1	-	-	TRBV4-1	CASSQEPGVVSYNEQFF	TGCGCCAGCAGCCAAGAACCGGGGGTAGTTTCCTACAATGAGCAGTTCTTC
TRBJ2-7	-	-	TRBV7-9	CASSRGGEQYF	TGTGCCAGCAGCAGGGGGGGCGAGCAGTACTTC
TRBJ1-2	-	TRBD1	TRBV13	CASSLGRDRDYGYTF	TGTGCCAGCAGCTTAGGCAGGGACAGGGACTATGGCTACACCTTC